Listed here are 15 T cell receptor beta chains from one sample, sequenced in a study of blood T cell repertoires in COVID-19. This table comes from immunoSEQ multiplex PCR, and its TCRdb copy is limited to in-frame clones, with some not included. The sample shows roughly 30,000 clones, 85% of them seen only once. Sequenced material: peripheral blood. The receptors shown here come from a human donor with acute or convalescent COVID-19. The donor label of this sample is uncertain.

This chain connects TRBV4-3 to TRBJ2-1, with TRBD2 matching 11 bases. Germline assignment: CDR1 LGHNA and CDR2 YSLEER. V shed 1 base and J 6 bases; nucleotides not matched to a gene: 5. The CDR3 runs to 16 residues. CDR3 residues: CASSQGGSGRGNEQFF. Written as DNA, the CDR3 is TGCGCCAGCAGCCAAGGTGGTAGCGGGAGGGGCAATGAGCAGTTCTTC.

V usage is TRBV28 and J usage is TRBJ1-2; 9 bases fit TRBD1. This CDR3 spans 16 amino acids. The germline V gene encodes CDR1 MDHEN and CDR2 SYDVKM. V shed 1 base, J shed 3 bases, and the junction held 6 bases outside the gene matches. The CDR3 DNA reads as TGTGCCAGCAGTTTATTTGTAACAGGGGGCGACTATGGCTACACCTTC. It encodes CASSLFVTGGDYGYTF.

The J gene is TRBJ1-1, the V gene TRBV5-6, with a tentative D call TRBD1 (6 bases). The germline V gene encodes CDR1 SGHDT and CDR2 YYEEEE. V lost 4 bases and J 1 base, leaving 17 bases between the germline ends. This CDR3 contains 16 residues. CDR3 DNA: TGTGCCAGCAGCCCCCTAGGGGGGGCAACGAACACTGAAGCTTTCTTT. It encodes CASSPLGGATNTEAFF.

This clone was detected a few times. The gene calls are TRBV9 and TRBJ1-2; 7 bases are a match to TRBD1. This CDR3 has 14 amino acids. Trimming removed 4 bases from V and 8 bases from J; junction bases left unmatched: 11. From germline, CDR1 is SGDLS and CDR2 YYNGEE. CDR3: CASSPKDRLWGYTF. DNA for the CDR3: TGTGCCAGCAGCCCCAAGGACAGGCTTTGGGGCTACACCTTC. The variable domain in full, with the rest retrieved from reference TRBV9 and TRBJ1-2, is DSGVTQTPKHLITATGQRVTLRCSPRSGDLSVYWYQQSLDQGLQFLIQYYNGEERAKGNILERFSAQQFPDLHSELNLSSLELGDSALYFCASSPKDRLWGYTFGSGTRLTVV.

The chain couples TRBV5-8 to TRBJ1-4; TRBD1 aligns across 9 bases. The length of the CDR3 is 17 residues. V shed 2 bases and J 5 bases; nucleotides not matched to a gene: 10. Germline values: CDR1 SGHTS, CDR2 YDEGEE. The CDR3 is CASSLRSTGGRNEKLFF. Here the CDR3 DNA reads TGTGCCAGCAGCTTAAGGAGTACAGGGGGCAGAAATGAAAAACTGTTTTTT.

This rearrangement joins TRBV13 to TRBJ2-7, with 10 bases matching TRBD2. The CDR3 has 14 amino acids. Trimming cost V 5 bases and J 2 bases; bases outside gene matches: 3. CDR1 is PRHDT and CDR2 is FYEKMQ in the germline V gene (reference sequence). CDR3 coding DNA: TGTGCCAGCAGCACTAGCGGGGACCCCTACGAGCAGTACTTC. Protein: CASSTSGDPYEQYF.

This clone was counted only a few times. This sequence joins TRBV19 and TRBJ1-2, with D unresolved. Trimming took off 3 bases at V and 8 bases at J, with 10 bases between the two ends. In germline, CDR1 is LNHDA, CDR2 SQIVND (reference sequence). The CDR3 runs to 12 residues. The DNA for the CDR3 is TGTGCCAGTAGTATTAAGGGAGGAGGCTACACCTTC. Translation gives CASSIKGGGYTF.

The rearrangement links TRBV11-2 to TRBJ2-3, with D perhaps matching TRBD2 (8 bases). The germline gives CDR1 SGHAT, CDR2 FQNNGV. The length of the CDR3 is 16 residues. Trimming left V 3 bases short and J 4 bases short, with 17 bases between. The CDR3 bases are TGTGCCAGCAGCTTTGATTACGGGAGGGGGCCAGATACGCAGTATTTT. Translating gives CASSFDYGRGPDTQYF.

The rearrangement uses TRBV3-1 (or the pseudogene TRBV3-2) and TRBJ1-2; D is ambiguous. Trimming pared 1 base from V and 13 bases from J, leaving 10 bases between. Germline V gene lookup returns CDR1 LGHDT and CDR2 YNNKEL (reference sequence). The CDR3 covers 11 residues. CDR3 coding DNA: TGTGCCAGCAGCCAAGCCGCTGAGGCCACCTTC. Protein product: CASSQAAEATF.

The genes are TRBV9 and TRBJ2-7, with 12 bases fitting TRBD1. Looked up from germline, CDR1 is SGDLS and CDR2 is YYNGEE. Trimming at V came to 4 bases and at J to 4 bases, leaving 6 bases not matched to a gene. The CDR3 consists of 15 residues. The CDR3 is CASSWGQGAVYEQYF. The CDR3 DNA follows: TGTGCCAGCAGCTGGGGACAGGGGGCTGTGTACGAGCAGTACTTC.

The V and J genes are TRBV29-1 and TRBJ1-1; D is ambiguous. The CDR3 runs 13 residues. Looked up from germline, CDR1 is SQVTM and CDR2 is ANQGSEA. Trimming left V 3 bases short and J 4 bases short, with 12 bases between. The DNA for the CDR3 is TGCAGCGTTGAGTCGGAGGGTATCACTGAAGCTTTCTTT. Translation: CSVESEGITEAFF.

The chain combines TRBV6-6 with TRBJ1-1, with 9 bases lining up with TRBD1. The CDR3 is 13 residues long. J lost 5 bases, V lost 7 bases, and 5 bases had no gene match. Germline CDR1 reads MNHNY; CDR2 reads SVGAGI (reference sequence). In DNA, the CDR3 is TGTGCCAGCAAAAACAGGGGGCGGACTGAAGCTTTCTTT. As protein: CASKNRGRTEAFF.

V is TRBV19 and J is TRBJ1-1; tentatively, D is TRBD1 (6 bases). In germline, CDR1 is LNHDA, CDR2 SQIVND (reference sequence). The CDR3 spans 16 residues. With 3 bases removed from V and 0 bases from J, the gap between germline ends came to 14 bases. CDR3 sequence reads: CASSMMGRGMNTEAFF. The CDR3 coding sequence is TGTGCCAGTAGTATGATGGGCAGGGGAATGAACACTGAAGCTTTCTTT.

The V and J genes are TRBV5-6 and TRBJ2-1; 9 positions match TRBD2. The CDR3 has 16 amino acids. With 4 bases clipped from V and 8 bases from J, the junction kept 13 bases outside the gene matches. Germline loops: CDR1 SGHDT, CDR2 YYEEEE. Here the CDR3 reads CASSVDLLAGWDEQFF. DNA of the CDR3: TGTGCCAGCAGCGTTGATCTTCTAGCGGGATGGGATGAGCAGTTCTTC.

This sequence joins TRBV2 and TRBJ1-1, with D possibly matching TRBD1 (5 bases). Trimming cost V 4 bases and J 1 base, with 13 bases left between them. The CDR3 contains 15 residues. Germline values: CDR1 SNHLY, CDR2 FYNNEI. CDR3 sequence (DNA): TGTGCCAGCAGTGGGGGGGGAGCCGAGAACACTGAAGCTTTCTTT. It translates to CASSGGGAENTEAFF.